This TCR beta chain was retrieved from a study of response to subunit inactivated influenza vaccine. Study-level findings and limits: The authors suggested that every seasonal influenza vaccination recruits few new T cells.

This clonotype was seen a handful of times. The antigen remains unidentified. From the RT-PCR reads, TCRdb called clonotypes with MiXCR, one entry per CDR3 protein. The table records fewer than 750,000 distinct CDR3 sequences, about 15% of them present only once. Trimming removed 6 bases from V and 0 bases from J, with 12 bases in between. The CDR3 sequence is 16 residues long. The genes are TRBV12-3 or TRBV12-4 and TRBJ2-6; D call uncertain. This material consisted of PBMCs from blood, taken 11 to 12 days after vaccination. This receptor was taken from a man aged 45-65 years who received an inactivated influenza vaccine. The CDR3: CASSPSGVSGANVLTF. Here the CDR3 DNA reads TGTGCCAGCAGCCCATCTGGCGTCTCTGGGGCCAACGTCCTGACTTTC.